This TCR beta chain was observed in a study of cytomegalovirus exposure and HLA in healthy donors. The wider study: Unique TCRs from HLA-typed donors, around 93 million of them, were held in an early data release.

In the PCR, 60 Vbeta and 13 Jbeta primers were used. Profiled with immunoSEQ multiplex PCR; TCRdb holds only in-frame clones, not every one. The data contain about 100,000 clones, approximately 68% of them singletons. Overall study findings and caveats: Specificity of a few CMV-associated chains for CMV antigens was verified in vitro. The authors later found HLA-associated TCR beta chains more clonally expanded than equally common others.

Regarding this clone: The antigen is undetermined.

It was healthy bone marrow donors who served as donors. The CDR3 runs to 16 residues. V dropped 4 bases and J dropped 0 bases, with 12 bases sitting between them. Germline assignment: CDR1 MNHNY and CDR2 SVGAGI (reference sequence). The source of this sequence is a woman under 30 in good health and CMV-seropositive. The rearrangement joins TRBV6-6 to TRBJ1-4; no firm D call. Source material: PBMCs. The CDR3 DNA is TGTGCCAGCAGTTCCTACAGCTATGCAACTAATGAAAAACTGTTTTTT. It translates to CASSSYSYATNEKLFF.